This T cell receptor (beta chain) was sequenced during a study of identical twins. Whole-study results and caveats: Out-of-frame TCR alpha sharing in monozygotic twins exceeded recombination model predictions.

Many counts were recorded for this clonotype. Its antigen is currently unknown. The CDR3 loop spans 13 amino acids. Unmatched junction bases numbered 3, after V lost 5 bases and J lost 8 bases. TCRdb called the 5' RACE reads again in MiXCR, with one record for every CDR3 protein. Of more than 600,000 distinct CDR3 sequences listed, over 15% are singletons. Separately, the same data were catalogued under a study of T cells expressing NK-cell markers. That paper notes: Over 5 donors had dominant NKG2C+ clonotypes that comprised about 1.0-7.0% of their CD8+ T cells. A handful of donors' CD3+CD56-NKG2C+ cells were dominated by the same clonotypes.

Sequencing was performed on PBMCs. The TCR was taken from a woman aged 18-29 years in good health. This sequence joins TRBV12-3 or TRBV12-4 and TRBJ2-2, with TRBD1 identical over 9 bases. CDR3 sequence reads: CASSGGQGGELFF. The CDR3 DNA reads TGTGCCAGCAGTGGGGGACAGGGAGGGGAGCTGTTTTTT.